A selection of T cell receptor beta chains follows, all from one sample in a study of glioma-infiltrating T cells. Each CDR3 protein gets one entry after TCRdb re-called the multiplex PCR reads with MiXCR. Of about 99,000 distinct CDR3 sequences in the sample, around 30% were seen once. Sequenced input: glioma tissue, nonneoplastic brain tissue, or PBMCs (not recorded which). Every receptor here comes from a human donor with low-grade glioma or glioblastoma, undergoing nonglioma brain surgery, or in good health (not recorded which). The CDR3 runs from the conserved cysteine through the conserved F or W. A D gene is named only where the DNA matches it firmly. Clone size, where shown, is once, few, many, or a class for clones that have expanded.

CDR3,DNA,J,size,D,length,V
CASSPGGAQETQYF,TGTGCCAGCAGCCCCGGTGGGGCCCAAGAGACCCAGTACTTC,TRBJ2-5,few,-,14,TRBV14
CSVDGSSQDRKQYF,TGCAGCGTTGACGGCAGCAGCCAGGATAGAAAGCAGTACTTC,TRBJ2-7,-,-,14,TRBV29-1
CASSYSGLPYDTIYF,TGTGCCAGCAGTTACTCGGGACTACCCTATGACACCATATATTTT,TRBJ1-3,many,-,15,TRBV6-2/TRBV6-3
CASSSMTSSYEQYF,TGTGCCAGCAGCTCCATGACTAGCTCCTACGAGCAGTACTTC,TRBJ2-7,medium-sized,-,14,TRBV7-2
CDPSPGQLPGNPEAFF,TGTGACCCTTCTCCGGGACAGCTCCCGGGGAATCCTGAAGCTTTCTTT,TRBJ1-1,-,TRBD1,16,TRBV27
CASSSGSGIQYF,TGTGCCAGCAGCTCGGGCTCGGGGATTCAGTACTTC,TRBJ2-4,-,-,12,TRBV11-3
CASRLGGPMNTEAFF,TGTGCCAGCCGGCTGGGGGGACCCATGAACACTGAAGCTTTCTTT,TRBJ1-1,many,-,15,TRBV28
CASTPGTHNTEAFF,TGTGCCAGTACCCCCGGGACACATAACACTGAAGCTTTCTTT,TRBJ1-1,many,-,14,TRBV19
CASSQEGRGQARSDEQFF,TGTGCCAGCAGCCAAGAAGGTCGGGGCCAAGCCCGGTCAGATGAGCAGTTCTTC,TRBJ2-1,few,-,18,TRBV4-2
CASSQQANSNQLQHF,TGTGCCAGCAGCCAGCAGGCCAATAGCAATCAGCTCCAGCATTTT,TRBJ1-5,-,-,15,TRBV7-2
CAWSVLSGHTGELFF,TGTGCCTGGAGTGTACTAAGTGGACACACCGGGGAGCTGTTTTTT,TRBJ2-2,once,-,15,TRBV30
CARNVQGTGPATQYF,TGTGCCAGAAATGTACAGGGAACGGGGCCCGCTACGCAGTATTTT,TRBJ2-3,once,-,15,TRBV28
CASGTSGTFNEQFF,TGTGCTAGTGGTACTAGCGGGACATTCAATGAGCAGTTCTTC,TRBJ2-1,-,TRBD2,14,TRBV12-5
CASSFRFSGANVLTF,TGTGCCAGCAGCTTTAGGTTCTCTGGGGCCAACGTCCTGACTTTC,TRBJ2-6,many,-,15,TRBV7-8
CSASTFSSQPQHF,TGCAGTGCTAGTACATTTTCAAGTCAGCCCCAGCATTTT,TRBJ1-5,-,-,13,TRBV20-1
CASSPLGGSPGDEQFF,TGTGCCAGCAGCCCTCTCGGGGGTTCCCCCGGGGATGAGCAGTTCTTC,TRBJ2-1,-,-,16,TRBV7-8
CASSRQPGNTIYF,TGTGCCAGCAGCCGACAGCCTGGAAACACCATATATTTT,TRBJ1-3,-,-,13,TRBV14
CASSRSSYNERFF,TGTGCCAGCAGCCGAAGTTCCTACAATGAGCGGTTCTTC,TRBJ2-1,-,-,13,TRBV6-1
CASSRLAGDTGELFF,TGTGCCAGCAGTCGACTAGCGGGGGACACCGGGGAGCTGTTTTTT,TRBJ2-2,many,TRBD2,15,TRBV6-1
CASRREENTEAFF,TGTGCCAGCCGACGGGAAGAGAACACTGAAGCTTTCTTT,TRBJ1-1,many,-,13,TRBV28
CASSINGGYGYTF,TGTGCCAGTAGTATTAACGGAGGCTATGGCTACACCTTC,TRBJ1-2,few,-,13,TRBV19
CASSLVSGGGANVLTF,TGTGCCAGCAGCTTAGTTTCCGGGGGTGGGGCCAACGTCCTGACTTTC,TRBJ2-6,few,-,16,TRBV7-2
CASSAEVGPGQPQHF,TGTGCCAGCAGCGCCGAAGTGGGACCGGGTCAGCCCCAGCATTTT,TRBJ1-5,few,-,15,TRBV7-2
CASSLSGNTEAFF,TGTGCCAGCAGCTTATCAGGGAACACTGAAGCTTTCTTT,TRBJ1-1,many,-,13,TRBV7-2
CASSHSGGKAGELFF,TGTGCCAGCAGCCATAGCGGGGGAAAGGCCGGGGAGCTGTTTTTT,TRBJ2-2,-,TRBD2,15,TRBV3-1
CASGPGGAADTQYF,TGTGCCAGCGGCCCAGGGGGCGCAGCAGATACGCAGTATTTT,TRBJ2-3,-,TRBD1,14,TRBV12-3/TRBV12-4
CGARVTSGGYNEQFF,TGCGGTGCTAGGGTAACTAGCGGGGGCTACAATGAGCAGTTCTTC,TRBJ2-1,few,TRBD2,15,TRBV20-1
CSATTGFYNEQFF,TGCAGTGCCACGACAGGGTTCTACAATGAGCAGTTCTTC,TRBJ2-1,few,TRBD1,13,TRBV20-1
CASIPGTVSNEQFF,TGTGCCAGCATCCCTGGGACAGTTTCCAATGAGCAGTTCTTC,TRBJ2-1,once,TRBD1,14,TRBV12-3/TRBV12-4
CASSAGAGNQPQHF,TGTGCCAGCAGCGCGGGGGCGGGCAATCAGCCCCAGCATTTT,TRBJ1-5,-,-,14,TRBV9
CSARDPVALNHNEQFF,TGCAGTGCTAGAGATCCAGTGGCGTTGAACCACAATGAGCAGTTCTTC,TRBJ2-1,many,-,16,TRBV20-1
CSVEFVQYNGQFF,TGCAGCGTTGAATTCGTACAATACAATGGGCAGTTCTTC,TRBJ2-1,-,-,13,TRBV29-1
CASKPTNNSPLHF,TGTGCCAGCAAACCAACTAATAATTCACCCCTCCACTTT,TRBJ1-6,many,-,13,TRBV7-9
CASSIGLGVNTEAFF,TGTGCCAGTAGTATAGGCCTTGGTGTCAACACTGAAGCTTTCTTT,TRBJ1-1,-,-,15,TRBV19
CASSLSVSSMNTEDFF,TGTGCCAGCAGCTTAAGTGTCAGTTCCATGAACACTGAAGATTTCTTT,TRBJ1-1,-,-,16,TRBV7-3
CASRAGTSVNEQFF,TGTGCCAGCAGAGCCGGGACTAGTGTCAATGAGCAGTTCTTC,TRBJ2-1,many,TRBD2,14,TRBV6-1
CASSESSGGWGETQYF,TGTGCCAGCAGTGAATCTAGCGGGGGGTGGGGAGAGACCCAGTACTTC,TRBJ2-5,-,TRBD2,16,TRBV2
CASSRTSDTQYF,TGTGCCAGCAGCCGGACTTCAGATACGCAGTATTTT,TRBJ2-3,few,-,12,TRBV3-1
CASSLEGDTEAFF,TGTGCCAGCAGCTTAGAAGGAGATACTGAAGCTTTCTTT,TRBJ1-1,-,-,13,TRBV11-3
CASSQDPRFDEQFF,TGCGCCAGCAGCCAAGATCCAAGATTCGATGAGCAGTTCTTC,TRBJ2-1,-,-,14,TRBV4-1
CASSEPLTGFQPQHF,TGTGCCAGCAGTGAACCTCTTACCGGATTTCAGCCCCAGCATTTT,TRBJ1-5,many,-,15,TRBV2
CASSQDPPEAF,TGTGCCAGCAGCCAAGATCCACCCGAGGCCTTC,TRBJ1-2,-,-,11,TRBV3-1
CASSQEGGDIQYF,TGTGCCAGCAGCCAAGAAGGTGGTGACATTCAGTACTTC,TRBJ2-4,few,-,13,TRBV3-1
CASSPSGAGAGNIQYF,TGTGCCAGCAGTCCGAGTGGAGCGGGGGCGGGAAACATTCAGTACTTC,TRBJ2-4,many,TRBD2,16,TRBV6-1
CSLWQGVNYGYTF,TGCAGCCTCTGGCAGGGAGTTAACTATGGCTACACCTTC,TRBJ1-2,-,-,13,TRBV29-1
CASSNGLPQETQYF,TGTGCCAGCAGCAATGGACTTCCTCAAGAGACCCAGTACTTC,TRBJ2-5,many,-,14,TRBV7-2
CASTERGQGVHEQYF,TGTGCCAGCACCGAAAGGGGACAGGGAGTCCACGAGCAGTACTTC,TRBJ2-7,few,TRBD1,15,TRBV12-3/TRBV12-4
CSAETDGPNQPQHF,TGCAGCGCAGAAACCGACGGCCCCAATCAGCCCCAGCATTTT,TRBJ1-5,few,-,14,TRBV29-1
CASSLRPSSYEQYF,TGTGCCAGCAGCTTACGACCGAGCTCCTACGAGCAGTACTTC,TRBJ2-7,many,-,14,TRBV5-6
CASSPSSGDYQDTQYF,TGTGCCAGCTCACCTAGTAGCGGGGATTACCAGGATACGCAGTATTTT,TRBJ2-3,few,TRBD2,16,TRBV18
CASSPDSGGFYNEQFF,TGCGCCAGCAGCCCGGATAGCGGGGGATTCTACAATGAGCAGTTCTTC,TRBJ2-1,-,TRBD2,16,TRBV5-1
CASSTNQGRGKTRYF,TGTGCCAGCAGCACCAATCAGGGACGCGGGAAGACACGGTACTTC,TRBJ2-5,once,-,15,TRBV12-3/TRBV12-4
CASSLGLGTGEQYF,TGTGCCAGCAGCTTAGGTTTAGGGACGGGCGAGCAGTACTTC,TRBJ2-7,once,-,14,TRBV11-2
CASSSIEGGGYNTGDRFYNEQFF,TGTGCCAGCAGCTCAATCGAGGGGGGGGGTTACAACACGGGGGACAGATTCTACAATGAGCAGTTCTTC,TRBJ2-1,few,-,23,TRBV7-9
CASSYDSRAADTQYF,TGTGCCAGCAGCTATGACTCCAGGGCGGCAGATACGCAGTATTTT,TRBJ2-3,-,-,15,TRBV5-4